This T cell receptor (beta chain) derives from a study of blood T cell repertoires in COVID-19. The wider study: PBMCs, B-cell-depleted T cells, or T cells provided the cDNA or gDNA that made up the material.

The CDR3 runs 14 residues. V lost 2 bases, J lost 6 bases, and 11 bases lay in between. Germline CDR1 reads MDHEN; CDR2 reads SYDVKM. Authors' methods: Using reference gene primer amplification, nucleated cell counts were estimated. The method was immunoSEQ multiplex PCR; TCRdb's version includes in-frame clones alone and lacks a portion of them. D and trimming were read from the DNA, whereas the V and J calls and clone size are those reported in that table. This sample has some 190,000 clones, with approximately 81% found just once. Specimen: peripheral blood. This sequence was found in an elderly woman with acute or convalescent COVID-19. V usage is TRBV28 and J usage is TRBJ1-5, with unresolved D. Here the CDR3 DNA reads TGTGCCAGCAGTTTAGGTGCCAATAGTCAGCCCCAGCATTTT. Protein sequence: CASSLGANSQPQHF.